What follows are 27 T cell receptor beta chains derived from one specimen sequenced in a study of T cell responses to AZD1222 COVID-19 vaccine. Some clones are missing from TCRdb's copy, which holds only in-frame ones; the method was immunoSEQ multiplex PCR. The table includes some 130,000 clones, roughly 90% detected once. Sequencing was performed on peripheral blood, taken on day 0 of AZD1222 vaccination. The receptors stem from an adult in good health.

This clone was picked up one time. The CDR3 sequence is CASSSHNYEQYF. Here the CDR3 DNA reads TGTGCCAGCAGCTCTCATAACTACGAGCAGTACTTC. J is TRBJ2-7 and V is TRBV7-2; the D is unclear. The CDR3 totals 12 residues. Germline CDR1 SGHTA, CDR2 FQGNSA. Trimming left V 4 bases short and J 3 bases short, with 7 bases between.

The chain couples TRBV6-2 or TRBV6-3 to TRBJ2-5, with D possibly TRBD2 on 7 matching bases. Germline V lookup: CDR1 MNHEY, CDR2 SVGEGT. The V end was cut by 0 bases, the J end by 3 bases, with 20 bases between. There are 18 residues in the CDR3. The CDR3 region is CASSYSGLFVGGEETQYF. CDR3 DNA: TGTGCCAGCAGTTACTCCGGCCTCTTCGTAGGGGGGGAAGAGACCCAGTACTTC.

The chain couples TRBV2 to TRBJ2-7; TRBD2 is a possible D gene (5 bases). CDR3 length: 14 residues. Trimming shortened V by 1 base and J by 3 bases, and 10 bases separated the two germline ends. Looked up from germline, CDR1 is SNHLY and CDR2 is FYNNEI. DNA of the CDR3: TGTGCCAGCAGTGAAGGAGGGATCAACTACGAGCAGTACTTC. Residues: CASSEGGINYEQYF.

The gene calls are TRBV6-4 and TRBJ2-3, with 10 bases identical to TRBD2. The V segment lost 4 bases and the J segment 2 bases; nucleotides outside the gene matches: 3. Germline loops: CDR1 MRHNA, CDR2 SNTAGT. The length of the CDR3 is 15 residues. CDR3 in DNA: TGTGCCAGCAGTGTAACTAGCGGGGCCACAGATACGCAGTATTTT. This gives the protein CASSVTSGATDTQYF.

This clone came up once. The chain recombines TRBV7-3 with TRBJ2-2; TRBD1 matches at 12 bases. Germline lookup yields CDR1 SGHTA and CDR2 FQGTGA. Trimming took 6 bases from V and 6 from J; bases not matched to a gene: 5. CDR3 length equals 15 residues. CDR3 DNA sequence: TGTGCCAGCAGGCGGGACAGGGGGCGCGCCGGGGAGCTGTTTTTT. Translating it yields CASRRDRGRAGELFF. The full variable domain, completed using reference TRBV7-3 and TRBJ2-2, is GAGVSQTPSNKVTEKGKYVELRCDPISGHTALYWYRQSLGQGPEFLIYFQGTGAADDSGLPNDRFFAVRPEGSVSTLKIQRTERGDSAVYLCASRRDRGRAGELFFGEGSRLTVL.

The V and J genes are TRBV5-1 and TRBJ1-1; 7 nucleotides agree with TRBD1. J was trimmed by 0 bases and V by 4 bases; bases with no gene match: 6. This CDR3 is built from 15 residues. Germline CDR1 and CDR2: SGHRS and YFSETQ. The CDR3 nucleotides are TGCGCCAGCAGCCACGACAGGGAAATGAACACTGAAGCTTTCTTT. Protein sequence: CASSHDREMNTEAFF.

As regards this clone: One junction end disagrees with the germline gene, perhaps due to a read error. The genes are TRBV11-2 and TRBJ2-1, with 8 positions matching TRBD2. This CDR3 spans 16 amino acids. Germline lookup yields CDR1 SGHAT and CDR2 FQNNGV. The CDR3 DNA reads TGTGCCGGCAGCTTAGATATAGTAGCGGGGATCAATGAGCAGTTCTTC. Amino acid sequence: CAGSLDIVAGINEQFF.

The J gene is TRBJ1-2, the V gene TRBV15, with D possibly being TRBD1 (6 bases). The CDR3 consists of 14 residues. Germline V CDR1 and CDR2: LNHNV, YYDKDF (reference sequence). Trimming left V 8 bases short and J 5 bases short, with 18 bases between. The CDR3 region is CATASDRVTYGYTF. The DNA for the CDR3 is TGTGCCACCGCGTCGGACAGAGTCACTTATGGCTACACCTTC.

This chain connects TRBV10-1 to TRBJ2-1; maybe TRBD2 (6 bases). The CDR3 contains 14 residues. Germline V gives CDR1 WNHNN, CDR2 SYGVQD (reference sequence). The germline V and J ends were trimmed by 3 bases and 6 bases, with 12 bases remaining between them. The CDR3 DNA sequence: TGCGCCAGCAGTGACCCAGCGGGTATCAATGAGCAGTTCTTC. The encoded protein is CASSDPAGINEQFF.

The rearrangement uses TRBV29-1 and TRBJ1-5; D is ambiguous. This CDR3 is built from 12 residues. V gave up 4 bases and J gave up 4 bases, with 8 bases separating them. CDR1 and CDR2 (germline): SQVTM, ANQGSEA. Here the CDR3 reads CSVGAENQPQHF. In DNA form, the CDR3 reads TGCAGCGTTGGGGCAGAAAATCAGCCCCAGCATTTT.

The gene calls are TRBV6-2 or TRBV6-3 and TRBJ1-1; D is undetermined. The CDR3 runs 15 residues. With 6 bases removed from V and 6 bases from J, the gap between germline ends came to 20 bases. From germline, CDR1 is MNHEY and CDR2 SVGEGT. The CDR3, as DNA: TGTGCCAGCAGCCGAGGGTTCCGGCGTTTTGCTGAAGCTTTCTTT. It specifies CASSRGFRRFAEAFF.

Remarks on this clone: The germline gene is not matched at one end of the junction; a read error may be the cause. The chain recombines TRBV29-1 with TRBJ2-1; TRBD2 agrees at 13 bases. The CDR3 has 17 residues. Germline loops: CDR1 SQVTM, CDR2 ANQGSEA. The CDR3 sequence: CSVEGTSGASSYNEQFF. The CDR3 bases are TGCAGCGTAGAAGGGACTAGCGGGGCAAGCTCCTACAATGAGCAGTTCTTC.

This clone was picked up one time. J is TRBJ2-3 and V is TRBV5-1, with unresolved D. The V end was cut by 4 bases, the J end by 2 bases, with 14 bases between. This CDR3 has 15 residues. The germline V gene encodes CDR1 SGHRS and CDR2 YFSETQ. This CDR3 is CASSRTLSSTDTQYF. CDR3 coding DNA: TGCGCCAGCAGCCGGACCCTCTCTTCCACAGATACGCAGTATTTT.

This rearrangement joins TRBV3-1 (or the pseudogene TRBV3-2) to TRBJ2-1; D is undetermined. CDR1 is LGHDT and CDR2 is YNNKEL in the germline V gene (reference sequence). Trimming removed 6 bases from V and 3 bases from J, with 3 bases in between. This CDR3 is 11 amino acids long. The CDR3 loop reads CASRNYNEQFF. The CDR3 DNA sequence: TGTGCCAGCAGAAACTACAATGAGCAGTTCTTC.

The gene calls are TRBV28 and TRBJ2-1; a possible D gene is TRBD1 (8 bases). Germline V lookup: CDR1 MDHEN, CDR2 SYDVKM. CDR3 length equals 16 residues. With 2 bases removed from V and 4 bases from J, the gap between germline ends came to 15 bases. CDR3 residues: CASSLGRDRPYNEQFF. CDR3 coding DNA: TGTGCCAGCAGTTTAGGGAGGGACAGGCCTTACAATGAGCAGTTCTTC.

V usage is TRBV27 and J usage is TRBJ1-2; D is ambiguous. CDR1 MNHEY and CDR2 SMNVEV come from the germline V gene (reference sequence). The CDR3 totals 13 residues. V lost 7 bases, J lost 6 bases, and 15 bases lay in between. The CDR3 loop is CASMGSPEDGYTF. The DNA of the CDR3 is TGTGCCAGCATGGGGTCCCCAGAAGATGGCTACACCTTC.

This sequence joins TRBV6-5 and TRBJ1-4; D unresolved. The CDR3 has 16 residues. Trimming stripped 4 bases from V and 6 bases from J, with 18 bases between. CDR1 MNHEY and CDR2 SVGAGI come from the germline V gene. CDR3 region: CASSSRFRMIYEKLFF. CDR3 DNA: TGTGCCAGCAGTTCTCGGTTTCGTATGATATATGAAAAACTGTTTTTT.

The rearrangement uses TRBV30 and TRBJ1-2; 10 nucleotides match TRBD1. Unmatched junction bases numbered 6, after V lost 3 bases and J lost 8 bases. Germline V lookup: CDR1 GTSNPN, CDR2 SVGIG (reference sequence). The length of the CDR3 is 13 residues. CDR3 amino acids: CAWRSRDRGGYTF. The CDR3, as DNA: TGTGCCTGGAGAAGCCGGGACAGGGGAGGCTACACCTTC.

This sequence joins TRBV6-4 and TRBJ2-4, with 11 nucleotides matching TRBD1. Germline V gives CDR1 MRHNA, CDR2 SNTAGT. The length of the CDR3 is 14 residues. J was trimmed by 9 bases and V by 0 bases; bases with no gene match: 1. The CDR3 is CASSDSGTGGIQYF. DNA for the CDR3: TGTGCCAGCAGTGACTCTGGGACAGGGGGCATTCAGTACTTC.

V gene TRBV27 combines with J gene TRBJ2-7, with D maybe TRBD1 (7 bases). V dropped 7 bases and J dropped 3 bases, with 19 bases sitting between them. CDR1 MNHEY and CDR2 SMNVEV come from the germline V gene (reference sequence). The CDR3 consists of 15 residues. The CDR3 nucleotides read TGTGCCAGCATCATTAGGACAGGAGGGTTCTACGAGCAGTACTTC. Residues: CASIIRTGGFYEQYF.

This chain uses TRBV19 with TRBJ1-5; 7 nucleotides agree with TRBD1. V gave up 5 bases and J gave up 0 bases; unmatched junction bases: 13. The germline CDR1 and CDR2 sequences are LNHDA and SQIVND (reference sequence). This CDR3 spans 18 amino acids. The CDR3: CASSFSRDSIHSNQPQHF. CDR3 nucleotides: TGTGCCAGTAGTTTTAGTCGGGACAGTATTCATAGCAATCAGCCCCAGCATTTT.

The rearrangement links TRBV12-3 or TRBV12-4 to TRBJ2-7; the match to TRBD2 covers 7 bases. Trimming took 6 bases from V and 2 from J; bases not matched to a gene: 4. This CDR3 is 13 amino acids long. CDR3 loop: CASSREATYEQYF. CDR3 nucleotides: TGTGCCAGCAGCCGGGAGGCCACCTACGAGCAGTACTTC.

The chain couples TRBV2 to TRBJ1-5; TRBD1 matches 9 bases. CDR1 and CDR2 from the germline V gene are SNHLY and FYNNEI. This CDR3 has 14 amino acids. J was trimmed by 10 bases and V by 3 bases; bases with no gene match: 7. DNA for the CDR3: TGTGCCAGCAGTGATATGGGACAGGGACTTCCCCAGCATTTT. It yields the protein CASSDMGQGLPQHF.

This CDR3 reads CSARVLALHF. CDR3 DNA sequence: TGCAGTGCTCGGGTGCTGGCCCTCCACTTT. The genes are TRBV20-1 and TRBJ1-6; D gene uncertain. V lost 5 bases to trimming and J lost 14 bases, with 10 bases between them. This CDR3 is built from 10 residues. CDR1 is DFQATT and CDR2 is SNEGSKA in the germline V gene (reference sequence).

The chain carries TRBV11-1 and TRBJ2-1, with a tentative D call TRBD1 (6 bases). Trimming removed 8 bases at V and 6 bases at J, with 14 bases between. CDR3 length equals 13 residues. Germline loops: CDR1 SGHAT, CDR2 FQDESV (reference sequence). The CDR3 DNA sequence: TGTGCCAGCGGGCACAGGGCGGTCAATGAGCAGTTCTTC. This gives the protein CASGHRAVNEQFF. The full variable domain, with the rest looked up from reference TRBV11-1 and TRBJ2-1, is EAEVAQSPRYKITEKSQAVAFWCDPISGHATLYWYRQILGQGPELLVQFQDESVVDDSQLPKDRFSAERLKGVDSTLKIQPAELGDSAMYLCASGHRAVNEQFFGPGTRLTVL.

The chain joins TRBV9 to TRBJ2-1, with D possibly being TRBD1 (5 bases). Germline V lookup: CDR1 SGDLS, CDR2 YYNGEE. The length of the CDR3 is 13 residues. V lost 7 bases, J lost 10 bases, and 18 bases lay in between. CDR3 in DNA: TGTGCCAGCGGAACAGGCCCCTTTGGCGAGCAGTTCTTC. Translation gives CASGTGPFGEQFF.

As DNA, the CDR3 is TGCGCCAGCAGCCGGACAGGCTTCTCGGACCCCCTCCACTTT. It yields the protein CASSRTGFSDPLHF. The chain carries TRBV5-1 and TRBJ1-6; 7 nucleotides align to TRBD1. CDR1 and CDR2 from the germline V gene are SGHRS and YFSETQ. The CDR3 spans 14 residues. V lost 4 bases, J lost 13 bases, and 11 bases stayed unmatched.